This TCR beta chain stems from a study of cytomegalovirus exposure and HLA in healthy donors. Study-wide background: HLA-typed donors were the source of about 85 million unique TCRs, which an early data release held.

The PCR used 60 Vbeta and 13 Jbeta primers. Clones were read by immunoSEQ multiplex PCR, and TCRdb kept only the in-frame ones, dropping some. The sample lists 150,000 to 200,000 clones; roughly 74% were seen once. Germline trimming cut 9 bases from V and 6 bases from J; bases unmatched to any gene: 5. The germline V gene encodes CDR1 LNHDA and CDR2 SQIVND (reference sequence). This CDR3 region has 12 residues. Study results and caveats: It was taken for granted in presence/absence analyses that sequencing depth across donors was roughly uniform.

Details on this clone: No antigen is known for it.

The chain recombines TRBV19 with TRBJ2-7; 10 nucleotides match TRBD1. The clonotype was recovered from a male donor in good health and CMV-seronegative. Sequenced: PBMCs. This CDR3 reads CARRDRGVEQYF. The CDR3 DNA reads TGTGCCAGGCGGGACAGGGGTGTCGAGCAGTACTTC.